Detailed here is one T cell receptor (beta chain). This entry belongs to a study of blood T cell repertoires in COVID-19. Study as a whole: Samples taken during acute and convalescent COVID-19 were collected in the United States, Italy and Spain. The cDNA or gDNA used as material had been derived from T cells, B-cell-depleted T cells, or PBMCs.

Original methodology: Scientists estimated how many nucleated cells there were by amplifying reference gene primers. Libraries were prepared by immunoSEQ multiplex PCR; TCRdb keeps only in-frame clonotypes and omits some of them. V, J and clone size are those of that table, while D and trimming were read from the DNA. Here the sample spans tens of thousands of clones, 80% to 90% being singletons. This CDR3 contains 15 residues. Germline V gene data show CDR1 as LGHDT and CDR2 as YNNKEL (reference sequence). Trimming removed 1 base from V and 3 bases from J, with 13 bases in between. The rearrangement joins TRBV3-1 (or the pseudogene TRBV3-2) to TRBJ2-7, with D maybe TRBD2 (6 bases). Sequenced: peripheral blood. The receptor was isolated from an elderly woman with active or convalescent COVID-19. The CDR3 protein is CASSQGGRECYEQYF. DNA for the CDR3: TGTGCCAGCAGCCAAGGTGGTCGGGAGTGCTACGAGCAGTACTTC.